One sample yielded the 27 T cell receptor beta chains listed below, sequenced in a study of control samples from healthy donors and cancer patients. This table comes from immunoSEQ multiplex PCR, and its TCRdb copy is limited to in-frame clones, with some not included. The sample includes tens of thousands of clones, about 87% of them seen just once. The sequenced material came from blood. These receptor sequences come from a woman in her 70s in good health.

The CDR3 region is CASIRTSGSSYEQYF. CDR3 coding DNA: TGTGCCAGCATCCGGACTAGCGGGAGCTCCTACGAGCAGTACTTC. The genes are TRBV7-2 and TRBJ2-7, with TRBD2 matching over 13 bases. V lost 7 bases, J lost 0 bases, and 3 bases stayed unmatched. Germline lookup yields CDR1 SGHTA and CDR2 FQGNSA. The CDR3 length is 15 residues.

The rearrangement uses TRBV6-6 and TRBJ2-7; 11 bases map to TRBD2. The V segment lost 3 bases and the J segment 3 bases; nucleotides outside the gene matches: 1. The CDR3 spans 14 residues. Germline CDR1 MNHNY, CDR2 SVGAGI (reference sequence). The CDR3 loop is CASSYGLAGYEQYF. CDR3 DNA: TGTGCCAGCAGTTATGGACTAGCGGGCTACGAGCAGTACTTC.

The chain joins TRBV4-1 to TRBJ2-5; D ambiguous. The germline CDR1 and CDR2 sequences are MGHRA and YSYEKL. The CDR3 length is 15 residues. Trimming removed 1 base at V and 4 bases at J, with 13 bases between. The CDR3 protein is CASSQVDREGETQYF. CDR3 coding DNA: TGCGCCAGCAGCCAAGTCGATAGGGAAGGAGAGACCCAGTACTTC.

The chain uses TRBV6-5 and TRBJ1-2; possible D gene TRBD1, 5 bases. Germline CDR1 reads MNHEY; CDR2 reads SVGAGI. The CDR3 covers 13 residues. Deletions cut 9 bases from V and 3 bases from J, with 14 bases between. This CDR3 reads CASRGTPDYGYTF. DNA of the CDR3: TGTGCCAGTCGAGGGACTCCCGACTATGGCTACACCTTC.

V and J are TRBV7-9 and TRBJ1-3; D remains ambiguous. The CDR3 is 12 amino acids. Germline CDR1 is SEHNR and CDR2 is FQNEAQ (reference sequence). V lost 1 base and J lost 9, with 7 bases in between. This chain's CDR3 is CASSLEMITIYF. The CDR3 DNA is TGTGCCAGCAGCTTAGAAATGATCACCATATATTTT.

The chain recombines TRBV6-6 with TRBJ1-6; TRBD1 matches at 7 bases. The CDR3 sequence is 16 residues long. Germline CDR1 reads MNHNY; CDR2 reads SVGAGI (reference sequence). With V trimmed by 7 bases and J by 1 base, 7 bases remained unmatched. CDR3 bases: TGTGCCAGCACCGACAGGGTTGGGTCCTATAATTCACCCCTCCACTTT. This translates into CASTDRVGSYNSPLHF.

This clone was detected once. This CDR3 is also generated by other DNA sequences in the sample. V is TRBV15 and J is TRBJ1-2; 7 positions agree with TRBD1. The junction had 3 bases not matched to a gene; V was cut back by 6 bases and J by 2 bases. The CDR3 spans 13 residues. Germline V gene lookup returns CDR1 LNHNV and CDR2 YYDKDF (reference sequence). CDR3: CATSPDRNYGYTF. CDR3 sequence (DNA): TGTGCCACCAGTCCGGACAGGAACTATGGCTACACCTTC.

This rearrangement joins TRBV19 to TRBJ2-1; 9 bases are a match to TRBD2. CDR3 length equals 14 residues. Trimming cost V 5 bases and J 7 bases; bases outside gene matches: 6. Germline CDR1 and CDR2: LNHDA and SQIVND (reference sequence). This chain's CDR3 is CASSPLAGLNEQFF. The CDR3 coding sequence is TGTGCCAGTAGTCCTCTAGCGGGATTAAATGAGCAGTTCTTC.

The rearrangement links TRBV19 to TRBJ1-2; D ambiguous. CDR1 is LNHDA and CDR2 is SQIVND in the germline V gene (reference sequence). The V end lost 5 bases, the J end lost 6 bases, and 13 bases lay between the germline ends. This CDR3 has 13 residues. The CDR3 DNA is TGTGCCAGTAGTGCCCGGGGTTTTAATGGCTACACCTTC. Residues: CASSARGFNGYTF.

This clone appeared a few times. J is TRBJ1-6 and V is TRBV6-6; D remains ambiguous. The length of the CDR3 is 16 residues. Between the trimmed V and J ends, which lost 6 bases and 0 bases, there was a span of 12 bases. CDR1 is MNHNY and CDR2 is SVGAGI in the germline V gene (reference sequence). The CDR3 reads CASSPLGDSYNSPLHF. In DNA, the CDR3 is TGTGCCAGCAGCCCCCTCGGAGACTCCTATAATTCACCCCTCCACTTT.

DNA of the CDR3: TGTGCCAGCAGCTTAACTAGCGGGCCGGCCCAAACTAACTACGAGCAGTACTTC. Translating it yields CASSLTSGPAQTNYEQYF. The chain carries TRBV7-6 and TRBJ2-7, with TRBD2 matching over 9 bases. CDR1 is SGHVS, CDR2 FNYEAQ, per germline. The CDR3 length is 18 residues. Germline trimming cut 2 bases from V and 3 bases from J; bases unmatched to any gene: 14. Combining the CDR3 with reference TRBV7-6 and TRBJ2-7 gives the whole variable domain GAGVSQSPRYKVTKRGQDVALRCDPISGHVSLYWYRQALGQGPEFLTYFNYEAQQDKSGLPNDRFSAERPEGSISTLTIQRTEQRDSAMYRCASSLTSGPAQTNYEQYFGPGTRLTVT.

CDR3 sequence (DNA): TGTGCCAGCAGTTACTCGGTGACAGGGGGCACTCAGCCCCAGCATTTT. This translates into CASSYSVTGGTQPQHF. The genes are TRBV6-2 or TRBV6-3 and TRBJ1-5, with 10 positions matching TRBD1. With V trimmed by 0 bases and J by 6 bases, 5 bases remained unmatched. Germline-derived CDR1 and CDR2 are MNHEY and SVGEGT. The CDR3 consists of 16 residues.

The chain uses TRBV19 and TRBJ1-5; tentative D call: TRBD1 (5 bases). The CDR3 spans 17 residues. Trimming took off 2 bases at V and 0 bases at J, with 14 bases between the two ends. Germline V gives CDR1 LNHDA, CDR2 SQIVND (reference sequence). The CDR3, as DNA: TGTGCCAGTAGTATAACGTCCCGGGGCAGTAGCAATCAGCCCCAGCATTTT. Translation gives CASSITSRGSSNQPQHF.

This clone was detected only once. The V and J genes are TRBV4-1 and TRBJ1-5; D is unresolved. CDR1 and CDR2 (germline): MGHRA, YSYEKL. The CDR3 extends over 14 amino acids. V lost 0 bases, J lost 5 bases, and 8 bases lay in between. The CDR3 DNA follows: TGCGCCAGCAGCCAAGATGCAGCCTATCAGCCCCAGCATTTT. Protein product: CASSQDAAYQPQHF.

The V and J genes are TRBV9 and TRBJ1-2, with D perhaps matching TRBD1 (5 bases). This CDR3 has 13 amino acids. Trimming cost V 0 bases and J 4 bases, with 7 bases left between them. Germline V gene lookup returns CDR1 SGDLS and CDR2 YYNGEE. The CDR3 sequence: CASSVDGGYGYTF. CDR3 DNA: TGTGCCAGCAGCGTAGACGGGGGCTATGGCTACACCTTC.

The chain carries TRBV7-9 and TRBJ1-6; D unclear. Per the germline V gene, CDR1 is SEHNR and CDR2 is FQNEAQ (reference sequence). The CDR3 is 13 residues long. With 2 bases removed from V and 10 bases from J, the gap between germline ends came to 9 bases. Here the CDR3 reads CASSLSIQSPLHF. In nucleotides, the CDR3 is TGTGCCAGCAGCTTAAGTATTCAATCACCCCTCCACTTT.

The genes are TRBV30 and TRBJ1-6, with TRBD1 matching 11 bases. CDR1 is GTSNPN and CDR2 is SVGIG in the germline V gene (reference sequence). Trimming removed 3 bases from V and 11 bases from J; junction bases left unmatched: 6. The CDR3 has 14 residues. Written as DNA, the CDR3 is TGTGCCTGGAGAGCCGGGACAGGGGGTGCACCCCTCCACTTT. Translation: CAWRAGTGGAPLHF.

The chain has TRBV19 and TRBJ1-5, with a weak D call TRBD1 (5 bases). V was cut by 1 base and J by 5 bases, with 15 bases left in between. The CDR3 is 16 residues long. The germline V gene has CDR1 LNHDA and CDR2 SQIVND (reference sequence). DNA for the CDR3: TGTGCCAGTAGTATAGCGGATGGGACTCTTTATCAGCCCCAGCATTTT. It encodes CASSIADGTLYQPQHF.

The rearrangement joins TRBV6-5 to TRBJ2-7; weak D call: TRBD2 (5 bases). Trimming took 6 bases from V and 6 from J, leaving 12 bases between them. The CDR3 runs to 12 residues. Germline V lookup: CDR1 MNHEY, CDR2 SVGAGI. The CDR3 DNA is TGTGCCAGCAGCGTAGTTGGGAGCGAGCAGTACTTC. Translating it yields CASSVVGSEQYF.

CDR3: CASRGQATNTEAFF. The CDR3 DNA follows: TGTGCCAGCAGAGGGCAGGCTACGAACACTGAAGCTTTCTTT. V gene TRBV6-5 combines with J gene TRBJ1-1; D not certain. CDR1 MNHEY and CDR2 SVGAGI come from the germline V gene. This CDR3 comprises 14 residues. Trimming took off 6 bases at V and 1 base at J, with 12 bases between the two ends.

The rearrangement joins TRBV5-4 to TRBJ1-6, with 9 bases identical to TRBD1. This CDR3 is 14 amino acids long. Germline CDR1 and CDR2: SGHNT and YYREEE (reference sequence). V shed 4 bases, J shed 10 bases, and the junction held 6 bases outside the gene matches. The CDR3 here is CASSQGTGNSPLHF. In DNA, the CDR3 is TGTGCCAGCAGCCAAGGGACAGGGAACTCACCCCTCCACTTT.

The CDR3 is CASSLRNPYEQYF. CDR3 in DNA: TGTGCCAGCAGCTTAAGGAACCCCTACGAGCAGTACTTC. The chain uses TRBV7-9 and TRBJ2-7; D is undetermined. The CDR3 loop spans 13 amino acids. Germline CDR1 SEHNR, CDR2 FQNEAQ (reference sequence). V shed 2 bases and J shed 2 bases, with 7 bases lying between them.

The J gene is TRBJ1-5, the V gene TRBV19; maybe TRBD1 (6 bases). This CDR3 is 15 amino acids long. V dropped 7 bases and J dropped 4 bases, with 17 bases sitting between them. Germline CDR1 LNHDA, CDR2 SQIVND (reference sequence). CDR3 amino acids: CASTDTGQLNQPQHF. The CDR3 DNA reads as TGTGCCAGTACCGATACTGGACAGTTAAATCAGCCCCAGCATTTT. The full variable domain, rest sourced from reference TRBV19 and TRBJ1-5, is DGGITQSPKYLFRKEGQNVTLSCEQNLNHDAMYWYRQDPGQGLRLIYYSQIVNDFQKGDIAEGYSVSREKKESFPLTVTSAQKNPTAFYLCASTDTGQLNQPQHFGDGTRLSIL.

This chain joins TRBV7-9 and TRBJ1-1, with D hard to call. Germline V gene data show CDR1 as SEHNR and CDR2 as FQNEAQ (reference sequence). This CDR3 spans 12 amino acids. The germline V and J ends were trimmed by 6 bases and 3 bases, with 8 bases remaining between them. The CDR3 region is CASSTPHTEAFF. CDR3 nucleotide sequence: TGTGCCAGCAGTACCCCCCACACTGAAGCTTTCTTT.

CDR3 region: CASSLDGGANEQFF. For the CDR3, the DNA is TGTGCCAGCAGCTTGGACGGGGGGGCGAATGAGCAGTTCTTC. The chain employs TRBV5-8 and TRBJ2-1; 8 positions agree with TRBD2. After removal of 0 bases from V and 7 bases from J, the junction contained 3 bases not matched to a gene. Germline CDR1 is SGHTS and CDR2 is YDEGEE. This CDR3 has 14 residues. Full variable domain (rest looked up from reference TRBV5-8 and TRBJ2-1): EAGVTQSPTHLIKTRGQQATLRCSPISGHTSVYWYQQALGLGLQFLLWYDEGEERNRGNFPPRFSGRQFPNYSSELNVNALELEDSALYLCASSLDGGANEQFFGPGTRLTVL.

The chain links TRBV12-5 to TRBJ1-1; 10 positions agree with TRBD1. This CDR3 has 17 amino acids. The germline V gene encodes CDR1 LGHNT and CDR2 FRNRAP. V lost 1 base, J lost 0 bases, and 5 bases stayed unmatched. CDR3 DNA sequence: TGTGCTAGTGGTTTGGGGCTCGGACAGGGGGTGAACACTGAAGCTTTCTTT. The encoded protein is CASGLGLGQGVNTEAFF.

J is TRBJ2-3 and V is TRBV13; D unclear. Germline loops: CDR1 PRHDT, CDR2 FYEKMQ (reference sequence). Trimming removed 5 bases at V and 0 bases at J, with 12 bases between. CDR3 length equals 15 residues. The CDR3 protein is CASSRRSTSTDTQYF. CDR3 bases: TGTGCCAGCAGCCGCCGGTCTACTAGCACAGATACGCAGTATTTT.